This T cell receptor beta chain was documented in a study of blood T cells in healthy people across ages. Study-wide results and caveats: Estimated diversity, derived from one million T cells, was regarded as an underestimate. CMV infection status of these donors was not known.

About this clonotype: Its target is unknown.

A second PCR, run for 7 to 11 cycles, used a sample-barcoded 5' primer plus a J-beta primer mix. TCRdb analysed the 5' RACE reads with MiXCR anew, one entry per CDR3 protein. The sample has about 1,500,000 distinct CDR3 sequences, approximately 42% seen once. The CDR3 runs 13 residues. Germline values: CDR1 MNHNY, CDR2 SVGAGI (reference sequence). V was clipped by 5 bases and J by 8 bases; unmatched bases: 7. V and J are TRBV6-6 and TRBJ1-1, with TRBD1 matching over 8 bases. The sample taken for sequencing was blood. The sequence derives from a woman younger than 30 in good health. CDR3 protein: CASSTPDRGEAFF. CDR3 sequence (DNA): TGTGCCAGCAGTACTCCTGACAGGGGCGAAGCTTTCTTT.